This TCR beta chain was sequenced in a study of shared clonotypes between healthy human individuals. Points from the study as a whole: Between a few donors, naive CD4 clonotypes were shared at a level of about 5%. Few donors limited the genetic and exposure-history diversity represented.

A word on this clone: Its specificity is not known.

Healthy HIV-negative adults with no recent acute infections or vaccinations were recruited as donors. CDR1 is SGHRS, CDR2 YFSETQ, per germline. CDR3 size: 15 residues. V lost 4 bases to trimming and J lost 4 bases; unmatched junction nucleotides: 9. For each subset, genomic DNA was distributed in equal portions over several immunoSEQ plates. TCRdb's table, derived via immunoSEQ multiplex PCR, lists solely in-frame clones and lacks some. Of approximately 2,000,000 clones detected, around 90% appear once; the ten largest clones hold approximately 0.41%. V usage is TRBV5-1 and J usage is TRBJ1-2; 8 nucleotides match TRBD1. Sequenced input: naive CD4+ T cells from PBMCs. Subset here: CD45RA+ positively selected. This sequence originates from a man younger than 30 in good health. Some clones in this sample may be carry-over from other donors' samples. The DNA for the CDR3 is TGCGCCAGCAGCCCGGCTGGGACAGGCGTCTATGGCTACACCTTC. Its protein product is CASSPAGTGVYGYTF. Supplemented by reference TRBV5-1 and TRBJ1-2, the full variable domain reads KAGVTQTPRYLIKTRGQQVTLSCSPISGHRSVSWYQQTPGQGLQFLFEYFSETQRNKGNFPGRFSGRQFSNSRSEMNVSTLELGDSALYLCASSPAGTGVYGYTFGSGTRLTVV.